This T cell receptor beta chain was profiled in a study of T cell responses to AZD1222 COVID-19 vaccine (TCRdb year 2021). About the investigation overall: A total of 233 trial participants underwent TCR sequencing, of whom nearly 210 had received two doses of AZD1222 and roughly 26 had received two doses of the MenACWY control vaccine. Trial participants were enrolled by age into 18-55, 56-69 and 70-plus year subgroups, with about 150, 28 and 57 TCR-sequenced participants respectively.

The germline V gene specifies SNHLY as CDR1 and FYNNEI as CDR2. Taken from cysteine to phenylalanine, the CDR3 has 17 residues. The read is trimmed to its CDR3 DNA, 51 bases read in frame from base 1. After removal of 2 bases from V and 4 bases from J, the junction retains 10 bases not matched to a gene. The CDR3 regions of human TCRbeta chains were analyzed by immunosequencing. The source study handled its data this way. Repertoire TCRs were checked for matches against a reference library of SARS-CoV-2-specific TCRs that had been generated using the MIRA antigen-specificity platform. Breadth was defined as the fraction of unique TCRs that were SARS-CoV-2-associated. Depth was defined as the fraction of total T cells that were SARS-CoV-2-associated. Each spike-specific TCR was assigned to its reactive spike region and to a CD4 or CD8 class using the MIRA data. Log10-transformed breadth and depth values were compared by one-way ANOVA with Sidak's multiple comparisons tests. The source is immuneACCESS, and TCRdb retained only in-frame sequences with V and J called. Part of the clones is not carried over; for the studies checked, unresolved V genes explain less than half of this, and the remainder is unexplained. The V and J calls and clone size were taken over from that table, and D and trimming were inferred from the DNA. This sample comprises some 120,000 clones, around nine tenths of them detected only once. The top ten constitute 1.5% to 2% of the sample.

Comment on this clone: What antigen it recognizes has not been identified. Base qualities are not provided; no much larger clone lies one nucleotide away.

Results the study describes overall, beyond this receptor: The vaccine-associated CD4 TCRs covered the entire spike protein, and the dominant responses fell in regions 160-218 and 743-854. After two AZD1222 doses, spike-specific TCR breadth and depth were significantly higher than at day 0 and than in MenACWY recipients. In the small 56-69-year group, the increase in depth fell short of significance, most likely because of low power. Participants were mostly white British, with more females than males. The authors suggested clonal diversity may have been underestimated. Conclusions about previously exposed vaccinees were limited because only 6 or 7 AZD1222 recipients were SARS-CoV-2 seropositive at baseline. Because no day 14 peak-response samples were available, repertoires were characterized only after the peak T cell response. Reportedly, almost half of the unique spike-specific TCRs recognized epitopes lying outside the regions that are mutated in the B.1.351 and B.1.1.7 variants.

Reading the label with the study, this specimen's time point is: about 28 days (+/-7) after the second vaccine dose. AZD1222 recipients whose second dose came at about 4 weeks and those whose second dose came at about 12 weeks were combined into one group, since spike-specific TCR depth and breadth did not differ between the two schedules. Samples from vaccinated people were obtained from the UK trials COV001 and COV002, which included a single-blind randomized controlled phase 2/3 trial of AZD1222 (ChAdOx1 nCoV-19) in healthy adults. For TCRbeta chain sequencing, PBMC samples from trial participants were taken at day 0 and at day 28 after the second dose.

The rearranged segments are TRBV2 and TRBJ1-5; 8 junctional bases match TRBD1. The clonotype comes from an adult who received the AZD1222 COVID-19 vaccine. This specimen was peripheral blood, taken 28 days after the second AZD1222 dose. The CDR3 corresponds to CASSERYGTGGNQPQHF. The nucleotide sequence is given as TGTGCCAGCAGTGAAAGATATGGAACAGGGGGGAATCAGCCCCAGCATTTT.